Sequencing of this T cell receptor beta chain was carried out in a study of T-cell reconstitution after alpha-beta-depleted transplantation in children. Study-wide results and caveats: Alpha-beta T cells present about two months after transplant were reported to originate from several hundred expanded graft clones.

It was with unique molecular identifiers that the TCRbeta library was prepared. TCRdb recomputed calls from the PCR reads with MiXCR, one row per CDR3 protein. The sample contains around 100,000 distinct CDR3 sequences, around 7% of which appear only once. Regarding this clonotype: Antigen specificity is unknown.

The origin of this receptor is a boy aged 2 to 10 with acute lymphoblastic leukemia, due to receive a stem cell transplant. The sequences come from PBMCs, collected before TCRalphabeta/CD19-depleted stem cell transplant.

CDR3 protein: CASSLGYGRETEAFF. The CDR3, as DNA: TGTGCCAGCAGCTTGGGTTACGGGCGGGAAACTGAAGCTTTCTTT. The chain has TRBV5-4 and TRBJ1-1; no clear D. Trimming removed 0 bases at V and 5 bases at J, with 14 bases between. The CDR3 totals 15 residues. Per the germline V gene, CDR1 is SGHNT and CDR2 is YYREEE (reference sequence).